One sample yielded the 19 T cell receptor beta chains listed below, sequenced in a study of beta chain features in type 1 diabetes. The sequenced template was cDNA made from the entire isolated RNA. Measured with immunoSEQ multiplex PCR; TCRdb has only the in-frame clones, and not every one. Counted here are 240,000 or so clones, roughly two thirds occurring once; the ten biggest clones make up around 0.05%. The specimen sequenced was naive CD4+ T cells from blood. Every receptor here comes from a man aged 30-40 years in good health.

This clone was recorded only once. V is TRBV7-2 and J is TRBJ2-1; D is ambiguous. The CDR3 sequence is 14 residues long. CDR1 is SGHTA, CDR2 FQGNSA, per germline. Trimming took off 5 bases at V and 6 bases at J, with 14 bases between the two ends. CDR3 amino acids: CASSPNGVANEQFF. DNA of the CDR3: TGTGCCAGCAGCCCTAATGGGGTTGCCAATGAGCAGTTCTTC. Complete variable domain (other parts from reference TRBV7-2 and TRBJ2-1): GAGVSQSPSNKVTEKGKDVELRCDPISGHTALYWYRQSLGQGLEFLIYFQGNSAPDKSGLPSDRFSAERTGGSVSTLTIQRTQQEDSAVYLCASSPNGVANEQFFGPGTRLTVL.

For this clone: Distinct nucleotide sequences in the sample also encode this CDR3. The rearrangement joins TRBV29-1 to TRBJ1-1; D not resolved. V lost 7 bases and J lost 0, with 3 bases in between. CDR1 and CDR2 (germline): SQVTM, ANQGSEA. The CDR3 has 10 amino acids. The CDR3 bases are TGCAGCGGGGTGAACACTGAAGCTTTCTTT. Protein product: CSGVNTEAFF.

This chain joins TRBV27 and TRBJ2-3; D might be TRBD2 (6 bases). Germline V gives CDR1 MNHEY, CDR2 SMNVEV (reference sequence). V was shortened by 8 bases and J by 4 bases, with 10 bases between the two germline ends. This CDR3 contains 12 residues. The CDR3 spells CASGWGADTQYF. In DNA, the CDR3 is TGTGCCAGCGGGTGGGGGGCAGATACGCAGTATTTT.

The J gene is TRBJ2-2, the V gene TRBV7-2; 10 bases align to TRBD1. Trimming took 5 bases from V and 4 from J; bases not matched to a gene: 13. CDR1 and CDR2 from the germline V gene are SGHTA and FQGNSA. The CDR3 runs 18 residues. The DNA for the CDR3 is TGTGCCAGCAGCGCTATTTACCGGGACAGGGGAAGCACCGGGGAGCTGTTTTTT. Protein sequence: CASSAIYRDRGSTGELFF.

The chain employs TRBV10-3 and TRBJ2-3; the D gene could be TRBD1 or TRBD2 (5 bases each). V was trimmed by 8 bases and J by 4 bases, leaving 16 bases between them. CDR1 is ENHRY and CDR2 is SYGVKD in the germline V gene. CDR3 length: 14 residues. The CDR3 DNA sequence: TGTGCCATCGTGGGGGACCCCAGGGCAGATACGCAGTATTTT. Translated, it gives CAIVGDPRADTQYF.

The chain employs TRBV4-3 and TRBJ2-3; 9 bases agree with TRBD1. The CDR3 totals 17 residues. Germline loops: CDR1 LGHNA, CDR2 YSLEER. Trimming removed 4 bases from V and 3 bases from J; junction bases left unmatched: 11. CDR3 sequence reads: CASSRKDRGRRTDTQYF. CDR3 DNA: TGCGCCAGCAGCCGAAAGGACAGGGGAAGAAGAACAGATACGCAGTATTTT.

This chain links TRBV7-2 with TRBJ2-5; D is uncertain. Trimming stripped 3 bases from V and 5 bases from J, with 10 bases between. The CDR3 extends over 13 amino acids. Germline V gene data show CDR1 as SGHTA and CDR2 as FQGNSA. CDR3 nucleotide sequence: TGTGCCAGCAGCTTCAAGGGTCGGGAGACCCAGTACTTC. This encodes CASSFKGRETQYF.

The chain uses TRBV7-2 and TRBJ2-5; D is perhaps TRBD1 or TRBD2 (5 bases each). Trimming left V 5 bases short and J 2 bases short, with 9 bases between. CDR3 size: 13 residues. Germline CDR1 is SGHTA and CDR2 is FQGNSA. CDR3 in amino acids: CASSRGRQETQYF. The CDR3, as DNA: TGTGCCAGCAGCCGGGGCAGACAAGAGACCCAGTACTTC.

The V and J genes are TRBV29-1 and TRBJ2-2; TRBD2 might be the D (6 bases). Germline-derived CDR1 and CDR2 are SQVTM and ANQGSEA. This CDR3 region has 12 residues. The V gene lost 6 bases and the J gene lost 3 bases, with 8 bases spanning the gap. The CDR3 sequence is CSVGGYTGELFF. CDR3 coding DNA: TGCAGCGTCGGGGGTTACACCGGGGAGCTGTTTTTT.

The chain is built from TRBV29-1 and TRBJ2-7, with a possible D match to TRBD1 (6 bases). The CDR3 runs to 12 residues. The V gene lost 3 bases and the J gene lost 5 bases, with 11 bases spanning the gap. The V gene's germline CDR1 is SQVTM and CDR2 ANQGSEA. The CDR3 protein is CSVDTGSHEQYF. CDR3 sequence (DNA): TGCAGCGTTGACACAGGGAGCCACGAGCAGTACTTC.

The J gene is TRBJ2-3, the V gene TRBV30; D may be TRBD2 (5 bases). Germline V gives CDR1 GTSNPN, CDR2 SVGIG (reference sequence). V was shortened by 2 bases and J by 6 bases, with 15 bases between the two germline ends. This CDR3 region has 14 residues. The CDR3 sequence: CAWSPGSYSDTQYF. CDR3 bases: TGTGCCTGGAGTCCGGGGTCCTACTCGGATACGCAGTATTTT.

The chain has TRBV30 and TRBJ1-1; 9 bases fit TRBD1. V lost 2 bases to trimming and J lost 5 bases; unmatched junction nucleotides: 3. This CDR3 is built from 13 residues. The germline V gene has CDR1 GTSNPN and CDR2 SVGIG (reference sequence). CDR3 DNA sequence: TGTGCCTGGAGTTGGGACAGGGTTACTGAAGCTTTCTTT. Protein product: CAWSWDRVTEAFF.

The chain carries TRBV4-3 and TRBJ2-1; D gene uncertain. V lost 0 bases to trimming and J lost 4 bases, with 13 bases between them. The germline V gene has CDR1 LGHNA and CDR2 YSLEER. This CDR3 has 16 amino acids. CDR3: CASSQDKKAGYNEQFF. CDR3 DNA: TGCGCCAGCAGCCAAGATAAGAAAGCTGGATACAATGAGCAGTTCTTC.

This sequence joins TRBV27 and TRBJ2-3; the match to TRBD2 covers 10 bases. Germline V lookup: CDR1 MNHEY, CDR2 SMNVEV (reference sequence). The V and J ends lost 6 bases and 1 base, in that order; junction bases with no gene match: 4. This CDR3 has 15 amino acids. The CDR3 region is CASRRGLAGTDTQYF. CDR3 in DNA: TGTGCCAGCAGACGAGGACTAGCGGGCACAGATACGCAGTATTTT.

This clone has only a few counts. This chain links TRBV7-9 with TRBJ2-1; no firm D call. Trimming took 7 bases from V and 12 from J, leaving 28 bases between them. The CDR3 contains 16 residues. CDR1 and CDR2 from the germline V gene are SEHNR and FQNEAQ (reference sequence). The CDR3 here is CASTPSGAGSYQGQFF. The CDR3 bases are TGTGCCAGCACCCCGTCGGGCGCCGGGTCATACCAAGGGCAGTTCTTC.

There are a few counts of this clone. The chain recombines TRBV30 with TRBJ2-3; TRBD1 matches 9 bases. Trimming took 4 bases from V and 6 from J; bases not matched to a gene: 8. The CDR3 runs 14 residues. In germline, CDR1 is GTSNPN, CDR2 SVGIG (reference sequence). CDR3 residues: CAWNRGRTGDTQYF. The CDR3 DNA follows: TGTGCCTGGAACAGGGGGCGCACGGGGGATACGCAGTATTTT.

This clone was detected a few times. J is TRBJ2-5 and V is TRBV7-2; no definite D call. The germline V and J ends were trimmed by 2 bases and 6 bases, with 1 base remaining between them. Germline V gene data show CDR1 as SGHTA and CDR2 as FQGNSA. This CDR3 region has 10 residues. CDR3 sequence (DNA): TGTGCCAGCAGCTTACAGACCCAGTACTTC. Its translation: CASSLQTQYF.

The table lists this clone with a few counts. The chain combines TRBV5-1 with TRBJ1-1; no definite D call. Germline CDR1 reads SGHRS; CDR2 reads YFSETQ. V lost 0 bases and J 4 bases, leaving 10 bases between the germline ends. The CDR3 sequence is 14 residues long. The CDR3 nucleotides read TGCGCCAGCAGCTTGGACAGCAGGAGCACTGAAGCTTTCTTT. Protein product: CASSLDSRSTEAFF.

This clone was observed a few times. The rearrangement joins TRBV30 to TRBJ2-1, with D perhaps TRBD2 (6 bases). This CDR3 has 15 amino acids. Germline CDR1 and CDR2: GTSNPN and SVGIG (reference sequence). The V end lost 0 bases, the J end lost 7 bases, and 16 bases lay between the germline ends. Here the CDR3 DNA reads TGTGCCTGGAGTGTAAGTAGCGGCCTGGGAAATGAGCAGTTCTTC. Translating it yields CAWSVSSGLGNEQFF.